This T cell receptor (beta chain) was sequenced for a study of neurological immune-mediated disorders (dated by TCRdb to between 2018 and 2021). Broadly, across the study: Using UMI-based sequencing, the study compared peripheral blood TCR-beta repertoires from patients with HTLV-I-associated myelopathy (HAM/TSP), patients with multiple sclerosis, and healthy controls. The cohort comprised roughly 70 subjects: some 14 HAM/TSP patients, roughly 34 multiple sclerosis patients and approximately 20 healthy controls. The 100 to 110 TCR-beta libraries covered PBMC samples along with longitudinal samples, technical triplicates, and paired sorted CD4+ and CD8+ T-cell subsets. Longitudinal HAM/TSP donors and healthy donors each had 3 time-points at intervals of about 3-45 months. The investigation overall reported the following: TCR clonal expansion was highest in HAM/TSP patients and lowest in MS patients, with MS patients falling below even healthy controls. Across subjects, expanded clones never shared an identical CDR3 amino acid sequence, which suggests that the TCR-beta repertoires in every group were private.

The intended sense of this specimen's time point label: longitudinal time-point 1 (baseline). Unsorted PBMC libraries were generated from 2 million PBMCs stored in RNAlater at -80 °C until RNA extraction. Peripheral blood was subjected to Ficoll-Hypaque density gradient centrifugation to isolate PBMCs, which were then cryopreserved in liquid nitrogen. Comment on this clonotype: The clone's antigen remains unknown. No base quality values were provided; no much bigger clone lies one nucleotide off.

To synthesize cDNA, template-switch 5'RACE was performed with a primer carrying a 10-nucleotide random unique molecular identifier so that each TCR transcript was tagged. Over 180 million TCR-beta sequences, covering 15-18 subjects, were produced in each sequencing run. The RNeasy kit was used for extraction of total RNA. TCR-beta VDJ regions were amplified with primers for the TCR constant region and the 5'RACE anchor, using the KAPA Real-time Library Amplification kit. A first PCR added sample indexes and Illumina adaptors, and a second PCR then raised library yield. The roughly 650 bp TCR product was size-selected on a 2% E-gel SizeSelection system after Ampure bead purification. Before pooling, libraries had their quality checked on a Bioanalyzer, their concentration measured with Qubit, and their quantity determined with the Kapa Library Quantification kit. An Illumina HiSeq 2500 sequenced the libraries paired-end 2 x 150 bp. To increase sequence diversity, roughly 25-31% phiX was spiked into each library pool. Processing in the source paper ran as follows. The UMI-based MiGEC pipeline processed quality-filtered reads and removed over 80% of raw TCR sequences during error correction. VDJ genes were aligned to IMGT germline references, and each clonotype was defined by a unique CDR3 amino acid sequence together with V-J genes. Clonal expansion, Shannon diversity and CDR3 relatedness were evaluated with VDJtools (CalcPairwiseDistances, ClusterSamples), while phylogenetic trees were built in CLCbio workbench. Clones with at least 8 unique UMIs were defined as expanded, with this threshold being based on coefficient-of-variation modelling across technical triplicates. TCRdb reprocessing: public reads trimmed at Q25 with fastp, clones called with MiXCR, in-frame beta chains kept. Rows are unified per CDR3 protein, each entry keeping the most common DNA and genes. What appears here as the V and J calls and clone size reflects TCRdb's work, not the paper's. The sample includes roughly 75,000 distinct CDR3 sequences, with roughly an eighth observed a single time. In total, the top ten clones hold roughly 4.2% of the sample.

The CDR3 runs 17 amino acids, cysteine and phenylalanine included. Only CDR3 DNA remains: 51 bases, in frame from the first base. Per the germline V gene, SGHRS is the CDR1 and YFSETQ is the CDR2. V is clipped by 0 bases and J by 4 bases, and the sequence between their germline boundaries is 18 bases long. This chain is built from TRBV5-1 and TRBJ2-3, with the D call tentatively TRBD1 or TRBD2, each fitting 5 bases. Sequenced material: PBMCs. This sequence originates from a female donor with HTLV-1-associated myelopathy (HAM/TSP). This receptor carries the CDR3 CASSLGVLVGGPDTQYF. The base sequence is TGCGCCAGCAGCTTGGGGGTGTTGGTTGGGGGTCCAGATACGCAGTATTTT.